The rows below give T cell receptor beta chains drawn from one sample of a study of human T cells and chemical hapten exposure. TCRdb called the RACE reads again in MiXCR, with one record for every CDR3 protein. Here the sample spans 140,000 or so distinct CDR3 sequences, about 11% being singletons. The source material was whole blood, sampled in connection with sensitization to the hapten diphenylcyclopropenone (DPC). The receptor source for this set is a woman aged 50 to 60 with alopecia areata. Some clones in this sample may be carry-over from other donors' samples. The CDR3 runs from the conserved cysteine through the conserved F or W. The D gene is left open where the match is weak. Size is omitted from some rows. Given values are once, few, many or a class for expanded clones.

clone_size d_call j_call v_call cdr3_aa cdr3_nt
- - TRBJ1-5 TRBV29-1 CSVTEGNQPQHF TGCAGCGTTACGGAAGGCAATCAGCCCCAGCATTTT
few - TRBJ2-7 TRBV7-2 CASSPPGAGFSYEQYF TGTGCCAGCAGCCCTCCGGGGGCGGGATTCTCCTACGAGCAGTACTTC
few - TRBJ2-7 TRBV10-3 CAISDSGGVHEQYF TGTGCCATCAGTGATTCGGGGGGCGTGCACGAGCAGTACTTC
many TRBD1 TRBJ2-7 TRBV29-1 CSVCRQGAVEQYF TGCAGCGTTTGTAGACAGGGGGCCGTCGAGCAGTACTTC
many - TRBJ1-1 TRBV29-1 CSVEEGSQPEAFF TGCAGCGTTGAAGAGGGGTCCCAGCCTGAAGCTTTCTTT
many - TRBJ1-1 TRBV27 CASSLQGSANTEAFF TGTGCCAGCAGTTTGCAGGGCTCCGCTAACACTGAAGCTTTCTTT
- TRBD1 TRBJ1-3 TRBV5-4 CASSAGATGSSGNTIYF TGTGCCAGCAGCGCCGGTGCGACAGGGTCCTCTGGAAACACCATATATTTT
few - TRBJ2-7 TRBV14 CASSQDQLGIEQYF TGTGCCAGCAGCCAAGATCAACTAGGGATCGAGCAGTACTTC
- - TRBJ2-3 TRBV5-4 CASSLRSVDTQYF TGTGCCAGCAGCTTGAGGTCGGTGGATACGCAGTATTTT
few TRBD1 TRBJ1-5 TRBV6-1 CASSPEGGRDQPQHF TGTGCCAGCAGCCCCGAAGGGGGCAGGGATCAGCCCCAGCATTTT
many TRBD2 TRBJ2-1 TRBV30 CAWSGASGGIHNEQFF TGTGCCTGGAGTGGGGCTAGCGGGGGAATCCACAATGAGCAGTTCTTC
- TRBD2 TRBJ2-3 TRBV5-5 CASSLYPGLAGTTDTQYF TGTGCCAGCAGCCTCTACCCGGGACTAGCGGGTACGACAGATACGCAGTATTTT
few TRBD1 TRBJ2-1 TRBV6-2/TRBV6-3 CASSFRGQGGSYNEQFF TGTGCCAGCAGTTTTCGTGGACAGGGGGGGTCATACAATGAGCAGTTCTTC
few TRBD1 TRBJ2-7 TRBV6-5 CASSYGQGAYEQYF TGTGCCAGCAGTTACGGGCAGGGGGCCTACGAGCAGTACTTC
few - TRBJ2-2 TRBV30 CAGTGASGELFF TGTGCCGGAACCGGAGCCTCCGGGGAGCTGTTTTTT
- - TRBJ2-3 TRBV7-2 CASSLVADKRSTQYF TGTGCCAGCAGCTTAGTAGCGGATAAGAGGTCAACGCAGTATTTT
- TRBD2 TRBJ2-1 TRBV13 CASSTSGRASEQFF TGTGCCAGCAGCACTAGCGGGAGGGCCAGTGAGCAGTTCTTC
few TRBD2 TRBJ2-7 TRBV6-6 CASSSRGGRVEQYF TGTGCCAGCAGTTCCCGGGGGGGGCGAGTCGAGCAGTACTTC
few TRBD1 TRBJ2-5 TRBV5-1 CASSLARGRGETQYF TGCGCCAGCAGCTTGGCCAGGGGGCGTGGGGAGACCCAGTACTTC
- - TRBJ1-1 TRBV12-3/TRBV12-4 CASNNPKLGNTEAFF TGTGCCAGCAACAACCCGAAACTTGGGAACACTGAAGCTTTCTTT
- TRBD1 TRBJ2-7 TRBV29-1 CSVETGPLSYEQYF TGCAGCGTTGAGACAGGGCCCCTCTCCTACGAGCAGTACTTC
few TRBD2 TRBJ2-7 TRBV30 CAWSPAGAYEQYF TGTGCCTGGAGCCCAGCGGGAGCCTACGAGCAGTACTTC
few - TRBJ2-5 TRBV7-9 CASSLVTEYQETQYF TGTGCCAGCAGCTTAGTCACAGAGTACCAAGAGACCCAGTACTTC
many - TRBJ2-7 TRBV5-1 CASSRDNSYEQYF TGCGCCAGCAGCCGGGACAACTCCTACGAGCAGTACTTC
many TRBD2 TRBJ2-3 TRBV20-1 CSARAPGASGRGSPDTQYF TGCAGTGCTAGAGCCCCGGGGGCTAGCGGGAGGGGATCCCCAGATACGCAGTATTTT
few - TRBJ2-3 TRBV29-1 CSVEGGSTDTQYF TGCAGCGTTGAAGGGGGCTCCACAGATACGCAGTATTTT
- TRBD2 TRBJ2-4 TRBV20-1 CSAVTSGRNIQYF TGCAGTGCTGTGACTAGCGGGAGGAACATTCAGTACTTC
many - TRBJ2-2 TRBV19 CATARGTGELFF TGTGCCACCGCGAGGGGGACCGGGGAGCTGTTTTTT
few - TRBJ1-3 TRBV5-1 CASRTTGAGNTIYF TGCGCCAGCAGGACGACAGGAGCTGGAAACACCATATATTTT
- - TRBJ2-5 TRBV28 CASSFNQGTKRTQYF TGTGCCAGCAGTTTCAACCAGGGTACCAAGAGAACCCAGTACTTC
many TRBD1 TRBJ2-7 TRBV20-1 CSADPGQGLEQYF TGCAGTGCTGACCCAGGACAGGGACTCGAGCAGTACTTC
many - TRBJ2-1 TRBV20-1 CSARGSSEQFF TGCAGTGCTAGAGGGAGCAGTGAGCAGTTCTTC
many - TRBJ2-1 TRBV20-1 CSARDLQEYNEQFF TGCAGTGCTAGAGACTTACAGGAATACAATGAGCAGTTCTTC
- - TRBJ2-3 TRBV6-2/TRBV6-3 CASSYLDANRRQYF TGTGCCAGCAGTTACCTGGATGCTAATCGTCGGCAGTATTTT
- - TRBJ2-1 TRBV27 CASSLPAGGSYNEQFF TGTGCCAGCAGTCTACCTGCCGGGGGCTCCTACAATGAGCAGTTCTTC
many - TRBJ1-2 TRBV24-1 CATSDPIRAGYTF TGTGCCACCAGTGATCCAATCCGCGCTGGCTACACCTTC
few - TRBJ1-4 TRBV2 CASSDEEKLFF TGTGCCAGCAGTGACGAGGAAAAACTGTTTTTT
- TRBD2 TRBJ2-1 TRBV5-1 CASSLGLAGGPSNEQFF TGCGCCAGCAGCTTGGGACTAGCGGGAGGGCCTAGCAATGAGCAGTTCTTC
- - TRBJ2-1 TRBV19 CASRISAEQFF TGTGCCAGTAGAATCTCGGCGGAGCAGTTCTTC
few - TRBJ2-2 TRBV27 CASSLSGGRANTGELFF TGTGCCAGCAGTTTATCAGGGGGTCGCGCGAACACCGGGGAGCTGTTTTTT
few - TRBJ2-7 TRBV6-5 CASSGSSWGSGSYEQYF TGTGCCAGCAGTGGATCGTCATGGGGCTCCGGGTCCTACGAGCAGTACTTC
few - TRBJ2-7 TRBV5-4 CASSLVGGSRVEYF TGTGCCAGCAGCTTGGTGGGTGGTTCGCGAGTGGAGTACTTC